Given below is one T cell receptor (beta chain) in context. Its cognate antigen is unknown. 13 Jbeta primers and 60 Vbeta primers were used for the PCR. Only in-frame clones appear in the TCRdb table, and some are missing; sequencing was by immunoSEQ multiplex PCR. The table records around 100,000 clones, over 65% of them present only once. The sample is drawn from a study of cytomegalovirus exposure and HLA in healthy donors. Overall study results and limits: Most likely, a cluster of highly shared sequence variants arose as a sequencing artifact.

The specimen sequenced was PBMCs. This receptor was taken from a woman aged 40 to 50 in good health and CMV-seropositive.

CDR3 amino acids: CASSQTGGAYEQYF. The CDR3 nucleotides are TGTGCCAGCTCTCAGACAGGGGGCGCCTACGAGCAGTACTTC. The V and J genes are TRBV18 and TRBJ2-7; 10 bases align to TRBD1. Germline CDR1 is KGHSH and CDR2 is LQKENI. CDR3 length: 14 residues. Germline trimming cut 6 bases from V and 2 bases from J; bases unmatched to any gene: 4.